Here is one TCR beta chain with its context. Its matching antigen is unknown. The data were obtained in a study of cytomegalovirus exposure and HLA in healthy donors. The assay was immunoSEQ multiplex PCR, and TCRdb's table has in-frame clones only and misses some. The table lists tens of thousands of clones, 80% to 95% of them singletons. CDR3 length: 17 residues. Germline loops: CDR1 LGHNA, CDR2 YNFKEQ. Germline trimming cut 3 bases from V and 9 bases from J; bases unmatched to any gene: 11. The study, taken as a whole, reports: The majority of TCR sequences were rare, yet some public TCRs appeared in many donors. Associated with cytomegalovirus, according to the listing, were 150 to 200 TCR beta chains.

The source of this sequence is a woman in her twenties or thirties in good health and CMV-seronegative. This chain uses TRBV4-2 with TRBJ2-1, with 13 bases aligning to TRBD2. Sequenced input: PBMCs. The CDR3 DNA reads TGTGCCAGCAGCCACCTGACCGGGACTAGCGGGAAGACTGAGCAGTTCTTC. This codes for CASSHLTGTSGKTEQFF.